A single sample is the source of the 2 T cell receptor beta chains below, sequenced in a study of cytomegalovirus exposure and HLA in healthy donors. The PCR employed 60 Vbeta primers together with 13 Jbeta primers. Some clones are missing from TCRdb's copy, which holds only in-frame ones; the method was immunoSEQ multiplex PCR. Of some 120,000 clones listed, approximately 80% were seen once; the top ten hold 0.2% to 0.25%. Sequencing input: PBMCs. Receptors were obtained from a man aged 45 to 65 in good health and CMV-seronegative.

The chain links TRBV19 to TRBJ2-5; possibly TRBD1 for D (6 bases). The germline CDR1 and CDR2 sequences are LNHDA and SQIVND (reference sequence). The CDR3 runs 12 residues. Trimming shortened V by 4 bases and J by 3 bases, and 6 bases separated the two germline ends. The CDR3 reads CASSRTEETQYF. Written as DNA, the CDR3 is TGTGCCAGTAGTAGGACAGAAGAGACCCAGTACTTC.

The genes are TRBV12-5 and TRBJ2-1; 8 bases map to TRBD1. CDR3 length: 15 residues. With V trimmed by 0 bases and J by 9 bases, 7 bases remained unmatched. Germline assignment: CDR1 LGHNT and CDR2 FRNRAP. The CDR3, as DNA: TGTGCTAGTGGTTTGGTTAGACAGGGGCGGACTGAGCAGTTCTTC. It translates to CASGLVRQGRTEQFF.